This TCR beta chain was recorded in a study of blood T cell repertoires in COVID-19. Study context: The United States, Italy and Spain provided the acute and convalescent COVID-19 samples. T cells, B-cell-depleted T cells, or PBMCs provided the cDNA or gDNA that served as material.

A Seattle source enrolled patients during active infection and followed them longitudinally. Germline CDR1 reads SGHNT; CDR2 reads YENEEA. This CDR3 has 15 residues. Trimming removed 6 bases at V and 3 bases at J, with 16 bases between. Authors' analysis steps: How many nucleated cells were present was estimated from reference gene primer amplification. Assay used: immunoSEQ multiplex PCR; TCRdb lists only in-frame clones, some missing. The DNA was the basis for D and trimming; V, J and clone size are from that table. The sample carries some 200,000 clones, 83% recorded once. This sequence was found in a woman in her twenties or thirties with COVID-19, enrolled during active disease. The sample was peripheral blood. The chain combines TRBV11-3 with TRBJ2-3, with D possibly TRBD2 on 6 matching bases. CDR3 bases: TGTGCCAGCAGTCGATCCGGGAGTGGGACAGATACGCAGTATTTT. Amino acid sequence: CASSRSGSGTDTQYF. The full variable domain, in which reference TRBV11-3 and TRBJ2-3 provide the parts outside the CDR3, is EAGVVQSPRYKIIEKKQPVAFWCNPISGHNTLYWYLQNLGQGPELLIRYENEEAVDDSQLPKDRFSAERLKGVDSTLKIQPAELGDSAVYLCASSRSGSGTDTQYFGPGTRLTVL.